A selection of T cell receptor beta chains follows, all from one sample in a study of blood T cell repertoires in COVID-19. TCRdb's copy holds only in-frame clones and misses some; the assay was immunoSEQ multiplex PCR. The data contain over 50,000 clones, approximately 80% of them singletons. The sample was peripheral blood. The source of these receptors is an elderly man with active or convalescent COVID-19. The CDR3 runs from the conserved cysteine through the conserved F or W. Fields, in order: V gene, D gene, J gene, clone size, CDR3 protein, CDR3 DNA. A D gene is named only where the DNA matches it firmly. The listing skips clone size in some rows; elsewhere it reads once, few, many or a size class.

TRBV20-1	TRBD2	TRBJ2-3	.	CSASPAGGPGDTQYF	TGCAGTGCTAGTCCGGCGGGAGGTCCGGGAGATACGCAGTATTTT
TRBV27	.	TRBJ1-3	.	CASSGGLSGNTIYF	TGTGCCAGCAGTGGGGGCCTCTCTGGAAACACCATATATTTT
TRBV28	TRBD1	TRBJ1-2	.	CVSVPGQGFGYTF	TGTGTCTCCGTCCCGGGACAGGGGTTTGGCTACACCTTC
TRBV5-1	TRBD1	TRBJ1-3	.	CASSLQGRQNTIYF	TGCGCCAGCAGCTTACAGGGGCGGCAAAACACCATATATTTT
TRBV5-1	TRBD1	TRBJ2-2	.	CASSLPGQITGELFF	TGCGCCAGCAGCCTCCCGGGACAGATAACCGGGGAGCTGTTTTTT
TRBV29-1	TRBD2	TRBJ2-1	.	CSAEREGHYNEQFF	TGCAGCGCTGAGCGGGAGGGGCACTACAATGAGCAGTTCTTC
TRBV4-2	TRBD1	TRBJ1-4	.	CASSHPDRGVEKLFF	TGTGCCAGCAGCCATCCTGACAGGGGTGTAGAAAAACTGTTTTTT
TRBV3-1/TRBV3-2	.	TRBJ2-7	.	CASSQDRYEQYF	TGTGCCAGCAGCCAAGACCGGTACGAGCAGTACTTC
TRBV6-5	.	TRBJ1-2	.	CASTARTANYGYTF	TGTGCCAGCACCGCCAGGACAGCCAACTATGGCTACACCTTC
TRBV18	.	TRBJ2-5	.	CASSPPSTQETQYF	TGTGCCAGCTCACCACCTAGCACCCAAGAGACCCAGTACTTC
TRBV3-1/TRBV3-2	TRBD2	TRBJ2-1	.	CASSQGVVTSGGTSYNEQFF	TGTGCCAGCAGCCAGGGGGTGGTGACTAGCGGGGGGACTTCCTACAATGAGCAGTTCTTC
TRBV3-1/TRBV3-2	.	TRBJ1-1	.	CASSQEGENTEAFF	TGTGCCAGCAGCCAAGAAGGGGAGAACACTGAAGCTTTCTTT
TRBV18	.	TRBJ1-2	.	CASSHTRDNFNYGYTF	TGTGCCAGCTCGCATACTAGGGACAACTTTAACTATGGCTACACCTTC
TRBV7-8	TRBD1	TRBJ1-1	.	CASSTPGQGSTEAFF	TGTGCCAGCAGCACGCCCGGACAGGGAAGCACTGAAGCTTTCTTT
TRBV10-3	TRBD2	TRBJ2-1	once	CAIRSSGTGQFF	TGTGCCATCAGATCTAGCGGGACGGGGCAGTTCTTC
TRBV27	.	TRBJ2-7	.	CASSLSELYEQYF	TGTGCCAGCAGTTTATCGGAGTTATACGAGCAGTACTTC
TRBV3-1/TRBV3-2	TRBD2	TRBJ2-5	.	CASSQDRTAGGETQYF	TGTGCCAGCAGCCAAGATCGGACAGCGGGAGGTGAGACCCAGTACTTC
TRBV4-1	.	TRBJ2-7	few	CASSQDRTAHSYEQYF	TGCGCCAGCAGCCAAGATCGGACAGCACACTCCTACGAGCAGTACTTC
TRBV5-1	.	TRBJ1-3	.	CASSHPDSGNTIYF	TGCGCCAGCAGCCACCCGGACAGTGGAAACACCATATATTTT
TRBV30	.	TRBJ2-1	.	CAWSVQAHQFF	TGTGCCTGGAGTGTTCAGGCTCACCAGTTCTTC
TRBV19	TRBD1	TRBJ2-7	.	CASTETGGSYEQYF	TGTGCCAGTACCGAGACAGGGGGCTCCTACGAGCAGTACTTC
TRBV5-1	.	TRBJ2-2	.	CASSLEGLQNTGELFF	TGCGCCAGCAGCTTGGAGGGACTGCAGAACACCGGGGAGCTGTTTTTT
TRBV24-1	TRBD2	TRBJ2-3	.	CATSEGWNSGRADTQYF	TGTGCCACCAGTGAAGGTTGGAATAGCGGGAGGGCCGACACGCAGTATTTT
TRBV30	TRBD2	TRBJ2-3	.	CAWSVDSGANTDTQYF	TGTGCCTGGAGTGTGGATAGCGGGGCGAACACAGATACGCAGTATTTT
TRBV3-1/TRBV3-2	.	TRBJ1-1	.	CASSQWGQVIRVPFKAFF	TGTGCCAGCAGCCAATGGGGCCAGGTAATTAGGGTCCCCTTCAAAGCTTTCTTT
TRBV20-1	TRBD2	TRBJ2-7	.	CSASPGLAEDYEQYF	TGCAGTGCTAGTCCGGGACTAGCGGAGGACTACGAGCAGTACTTC
TRBV6-5	TRBD2	TRBJ2-7	.	CASSYRIAGGPAEQYF	TGTGCCAGCAGTTACCGAATAGCGGGGGGGCCGGCCGAGCAGTACTTC
TRBV19	TRBD2	TRBJ2-7	.	CASSIGLAGAYEQYF	TGTGCCAGTAGTATAGGTCTAGCGGGAGCCTACGAGCAGTACTTC
TRBV3-1/TRBV3-2	.	TRBJ1-6	.	CASSQEQGNSPLHF	TGTGCCAGCAGCCAAGAACAGGGCAATTCACCCCTCCACTTT
TRBV5-1	TRBD1	TRBJ1-3	.	CASSPTGSGNTIYF	TGCGCCAGCAGCCCGACAGGGAGTGGAAACACCATATATTTT
TRBV2	TRBD2	TRBJ2-4	.	CASSEWGGVTKNIQYF	TGTGCCAGCAGTGAATGGGGGGGAGTAACCAAAAACATTCAGTACTTC
TRBV28	.	TRBJ1-5	.	CASSLFGQGHQPQHF	TGTGCCAGCAGTTTATTTGGGCAGGGCCATCAGCCCCAGCATTTT
TRBV28	.	TRBJ2-3	.	CASSTTLTDTQYF	TGTGCCAGCAGTACCACTCTCACAGATACGCAGTATTTT
TRBV4-1	.	TRBJ1-1	.	CASSQARPRGNTEAFF	TGCGCCAGCAGCCAAGCCCGGCCCAGGGGGAACACTGAAGCTTTCTTT
TRBV11-1	.	TRBJ2-5	once	CASRVNGVETQYF	TGTGCCAGCAGAGTGAACGGGGTGGAGACCCAGTACTTC
TRBV29-1	TRBD2	TRBJ2-1	few	CSVASGNYNEQFF	TGCAGCGTAGCCAGCGGGAACTACAATGAGCAGTTCTTC
TRBV5-5	TRBD1	TRBJ2-1	.	CASRTTGGAAVYNEQFF	TGTGCCAGCAGAACCACAGGGGGCGCGGCGGTGTACAATGAGCAGTTCTTC
TRBV3-1/TRBV3-2	TRBD2	TRBJ2-4	once	CASSQDRGLAGGVTYKASKNIQYF	TGTGCCAGCAGCCAAGATCGGGGACTAGCGGGAGGGGTAACGTATAAGGCATCGAAAAACATTCAGTACTTC
TRBV9	TRBD2	TRBJ2-7	.	CASSPQTSGRYEQYF	TGTGCCAGCAGCCCGCAGACTAGCGGGAGGTACGAGCAGTACTTC
TRBV6-5	.	TRBJ1-1	.	CASSPGYTEAFF	TGTGCCAGCAGCCCCGGGTACACTGAAGCTTTCTTT
TRBV7-2	.	TRBJ2-5	.	CASSLAAHGQETQYF	TGTGCCAGCAGCTTAGCAGCGCACGGCCAAGAGACCCAGTACTTC
TRBV19	.	TRBJ2-5	.	CATQGMYQETQYF	TGTGCCACCCAGGGCATGTATCAAGAGACCCAGTACTTC